The 4 T cell receptor beta chains presented below share a single source sample, sequenced in a study of shared clonotypes between healthy human individuals. Measured with immunoSEQ multiplex PCR; TCRdb has only the in-frame clones, and not every one. The sample has millions of clones, over 85% seen once. Sample: naive CD4+ T cells from PBMCs. Documented subset: CD45RA+ positively selected. These receptors were obtained from a man younger than 35 in good health. Some clones in this sample may be carry-over from other donors' samples.

In this sample, this clone turned up once. V usage is TRBV5-1 and J usage is TRBJ2-1, with 11 positions matching TRBD2. After removal of 1 base from V and 5 bases from J, the junction contained 8 bases not matched to a gene. This CDR3 is 17 amino acids long. From germline, CDR1 is SGHRS and CDR2 YFSETQ. CDR3 amino acids: CASSLSLPGLADNEQFF. The CDR3 bases are TGCGCCAGCAGCTTGTCATTACCGGGACTAGCGGACAATGAGCAGTTCTTC.

The chain is built from TRBV14 and TRBJ2-2, with D perhaps assigned TRBD1 or TRBD2 (5 bases each). V was clipped by 3 bases and J by 5 bases, with 13 bases between them. Germline V lookup: CDR1 SGHDN, CDR2 FVKESK. This CDR3 is built from 15 residues. The CDR3 DNA follows: TGTGCCAGCAGCCAGTACGGGGCTGCGACCGGGGAGCTGTTTTTT. Translation gives CASSQYGAATGELFF.

The V call is TRBV28, the J call TRBJ2-7, with 9 positions matching TRBD1. V was pared by 7 bases and J by 2 bases, with 6 bases of the junction left unmatched. The CDR3 contains 14 residues. Per the germline V gene, CDR1 is MDHEN and CDR2 is SYDVKM. CDR3 bases: TGTGCCAGCATCCCGGGACAGGGTGCCTACGAGCAGTACTTC. Protein product: CASIPGQGAYEQYF.

J is TRBJ2-7 and V is TRBV5-1; D may be TRBD2 (5 bases). With 0 bases removed from V and 7 bases from J, the gap between germline ends came to 14 bases. The CDR3 length is 14 residues. Germline CDR1 is SGHRS and CDR2 is YFSETQ. The CDR3: CASSLGLAPGEQYF. The DNA for the CDR3 is TGCGCCAGCAGCTTGGGACTGGCTCCGGGGGAGCAGTACTTC.